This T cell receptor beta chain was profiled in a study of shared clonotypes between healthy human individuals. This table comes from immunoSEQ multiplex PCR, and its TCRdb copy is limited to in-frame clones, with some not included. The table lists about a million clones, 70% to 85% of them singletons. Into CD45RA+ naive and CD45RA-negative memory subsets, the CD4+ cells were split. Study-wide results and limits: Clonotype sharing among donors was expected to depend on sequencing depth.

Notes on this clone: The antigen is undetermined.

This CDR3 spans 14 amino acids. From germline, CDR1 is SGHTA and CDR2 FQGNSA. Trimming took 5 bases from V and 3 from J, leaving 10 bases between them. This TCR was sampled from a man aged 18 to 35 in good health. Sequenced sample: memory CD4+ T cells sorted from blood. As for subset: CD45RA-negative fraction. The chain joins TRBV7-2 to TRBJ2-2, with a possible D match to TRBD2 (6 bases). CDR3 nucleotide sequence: TGTGCCAGCAGCGGACTACTGTACACCGGGGAGCTGTTTTTT. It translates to CASSGLLYTGELFF.